The T cell receptor beta chain under discussion was sequenced for a study of CD8 T cells in ankylosing spondylitis. TCRdb re-called the 5' RACE reads through MiXCR, storing one row per CDR3 protein. This table has 200,000 to 250,000 distinct CDR3 sequences, approximately 10% appearing once. The CDR3 runs 15 residues. J lost 1 base, V lost 5 bases, and 3 bases had no gene match. The chain employs TRBV12-3 or TRBV12-4 and TRBJ2-7, with 12 positions matching TRBD2. The source material was blood, either unsorted or a sorted T cell fraction (not recorded which). This receptor was taken from a male donor with ankylosing spondylitis or in good health (not recorded which). CDR3 loop: CASSRLAGASYEQYF. The CDR3 region has the DNA TGTGCCAGCAGTAGACTAGCGGGGGCGTCCTACGAGCAGTACTTC.